This record looks at one T cell receptor beta chain sequence and its context. There were no patients who had received any treatment before thyroid surgery. The sample belongs to a study of metastatic and nonmetastatic thyroid tumors. Per germline, CDR1 DFQATT and CDR2 SNEGSKA (reference sequence). This CDR3 is built from 17 residues. With V trimmed by 0 bases and J by 0 bases, 6 bases remained unmatched. Through MiXCR, TCRdb re-clonotyped the PCR reads. The sample contains tens of thousands of clones, roughly an eighth of which appear only once. The source is a female donor with papillary thyroid cancer or a benign thyroid nodule (not recorded which). Some clones in this sample may be carry-over from other donors' samples. Sequencing was performed on tumor tissue. The rearrangement links TRBV20-1 to TRBJ2-1, with 9 bases identical to TRBD2. CDR3: CSARDLNSGGSYNEQFF. The DNA of the CDR3 is TGCAGTGCTAGAGATCTAAATAGCGGGGGCTCCTACAATGAGCAGTTCTTC.